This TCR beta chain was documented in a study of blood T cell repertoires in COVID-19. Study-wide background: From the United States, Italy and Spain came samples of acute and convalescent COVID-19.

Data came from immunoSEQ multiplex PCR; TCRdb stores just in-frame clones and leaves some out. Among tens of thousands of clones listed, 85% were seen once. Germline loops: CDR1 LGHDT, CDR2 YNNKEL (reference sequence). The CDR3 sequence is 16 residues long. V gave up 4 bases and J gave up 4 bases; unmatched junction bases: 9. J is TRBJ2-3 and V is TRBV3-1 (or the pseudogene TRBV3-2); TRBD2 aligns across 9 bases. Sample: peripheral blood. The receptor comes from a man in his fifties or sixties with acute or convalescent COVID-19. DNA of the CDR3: TGTGCCAGCAGCCGTGGAATAGCGGGAGCCCCAGATACGCAGTATTTT. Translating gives CASSRGIAGAPDTQYF.